This passage covers 12 T cell receptor beta chains from one sample sequenced in a study of blood T cell repertoires in COVID-19. Repertoires were generated with immunoSEQ multiplex PCR, while TCRdb's copy carries only in-frame clones and drops some. This sample has 150,000 to 200,000 clones; 88% occur once, and the top ten carry around 24%. The sequencing input was peripheral blood. The receptor source for this set is a man aged 60 to 69 with acute or convalescent COVID-19.

This sequence joins TRBV6-5 and TRBJ1-1, with TRBD1 matching 7 bases. J was trimmed by 5 bases and V by 8 bases; bases with no gene match: 8. Per germline, CDR1 MNHEY and CDR2 SVGAGI. The CDR3 is made up of 13 amino acids. The CDR3 protein is CASFGPGGTEAFF. CDR3 in DNA: TGTGCCAGCTTCGGACCAGGGGGAACTGAAGCTTTCTTT.

This sequence joins TRBV6-5 and TRBJ1-1, with TRBD1 as a possible D gene (6 bases). Germline-derived CDR1 and CDR2 are MNHEY and SVGAGI. The V end lost 5 bases, the J end lost 6 bases, and 16 bases lay between the germline ends. The CDR3 consists of 14 residues. CDR3 DNA sequence: TGTGCCAGCAGTCGCCCAGGGGTTTCCTCTGAAGCTTTCTTT. Encoded protein: CASSRPGVSSEAFF.

The V gene is TRBV12-5, the J gene TRBJ1-1; unclear D gene. Germline CDR1 LGHNT, CDR2 FRNRAP. The V end lost 5 bases, the J end lost 0 bases, and 13 bases lay between the germline ends. This CDR3 is built from 15 residues. The CDR3, as DNA: TGTGCTAGTGGTCCGCGGTCTAGCATGAACACTGAAGCTTTCTTT. Its translation is CASGPRSSMNTEAFF. Variable domain in full (rest from reference TRBV12-5 and TRBJ1-1): DARVTQTPRHKVTEMGQEVTMRCQPILGHNTVFWYRQTMMQGLELLAYFRNRAPLDDSGMPKDRFSAEMPDATLATLKIQPSEPRDSAVYFCASGPRSSMNTEAFFGQGTRLTVV.

The gene calls are TRBV6-5 and TRBJ1-4; D is unresolved. Trimming pared 6 bases from V and 0 bases from J, leaving 8 bases between. The CDR3 covers 14 residues. Germline assignment: CDR1 MNHEY and CDR2 SVGAGI. The CDR3 bases are TGTGCCAGCAGCCCGGACTCAACTAATGAAAAACTGTTTTTT. Its translation is CASSPDSTNEKLFF.

This clone showed up just a few times. The chain couples TRBV2 to TRBJ2-5, with a tentative D call TRBD2 (5 bases). CDR3 length equals 13 residues. CDR1 SNHLY and CDR2 FYNNEI come from the germline V gene. V was trimmed by 6 bases and J by 0 bases, leaving 8 bases between them. The CDR3 DNA sequence: TGTGCCAGCAGCGGGGAACACCAAGAGACCCAGTACTTC. Its translation is CASSGEHQETQYF.

V gene TRBV4-3 combines with J gene TRBJ2-2; D is unresolved. Deletions cut 0 bases from V and 1 base from J, with 9 bases between. Germline V CDR1 and CDR2: LGHNA, YSLEER. The CDR3 spans 16 residues. Here the CDR3 reads CASSQELAVNTGELFF. Written as DNA, the CDR3 is TGCGCCAGCAGCCAAGAGTTGGCCGTGAACACCGGGGAGCTGTTTTTT.

The chain carries TRBV30 and TRBJ2-2; maybe TRBD1 (6 bases). Per the germline V gene, CDR1 is GTSNPN and CDR2 is SVGIG (reference sequence). Trimming took off 0 bases at V and 7 bases at J, with 9 bases between the two ends. The CDR3 has 13 amino acids. This chain's CDR3 is CAWSVAGVGELFF. CDR3 nucleotides: TGTGCCTGGAGTGTTGCAGGGGTCGGGGAGCTGTTTTTT.

The genes are TRBV6-6 and TRBJ2-3, with D possibly TRBD2 on 5 matching bases. This CDR3 contains 13 residues. The ends were cut back, 8 bases at V and 0 bases at J, with 9 bases in the middle. In germline, CDR1 is MNHNY, CDR2 SVGAGI (reference sequence). The CDR3 here is CASRRGSTDTQYF. The DNA of the CDR3 is TGTGCCAGCCGGCGCGGGAGCACAGATACGCAGTATTTT.

This sequence joins TRBV18 and TRBJ2-2, with TRBD1 matching over 7 bases. V lost 6 bases to trimming and J lost 7 bases; unmatched junction nucleotides: 11. This CDR3 has 15 amino acids. Germline CDR1 is KGHSH and CDR2 is LQKENI. The CDR3 sequence is CASSPSRGRGGELFF. The CDR3 bases are TGTGCCAGCTCGCCCAGTAGGGGGCGCGGCGGGGAGCTGTTTTTT. Drawing the rest from reference TRBV18 and TRBJ2-2, the complete variable domain is NAGVMQNPRHLVRRRGQEARLRCSPMKGHSHVYWYRQLPEEGLKFMVYLQKENIIDESGMPKERFSAEFPKEGPSILRIQQVVRGDSAAYFCASSPSRGRGGELFFGEGSRLTVL.

The chain employs TRBV19 and TRBJ2-2; 12 bases align to TRBD2. The trim removed 6 bases at V and 7 bases at J, leaving 6 bases unmatched. The CDR3 is made up of 15 amino acids. Per germline, CDR1 LNHDA and CDR2 SQIVND (reference sequence). The CDR3 coding sequence is TGTGCCAGTAGGGCGACTAGCGGGAGTAACGGGGAGCTGTTTTTT. Protein: CASRATSGSNGELFF.

This chain links TRBV7-3 with TRBJ2-3; 13 bases line up with TRBD2. The CDR3 is 18 residues long. Germline V lookup: CDR1 SGHTA, CDR2 FQGTGA. V lost 4 bases, J lost 1 base, and 8 bases stayed unmatched. CDR3 protein: CASSSGLAGVHRTDTQYF. DNA for the CDR3: TGTGCCAGCAGCTCTGGACTAGCGGGAGTTCACCGCACAGATACGCAGTATTTT. Full variable domain (outside the CDR3, taken from reference TRBV7-3 and TRBJ2-3): GAGVSQTPSNKVTEKGKYVELRCDPISGHTALYWYRQSLGQGPEFLIYFQGTGAADDSGLPNDRFFAVRPEGSVSTLKIQRTERGDSAVYLCASSSGLAGVHRTDTQYFGPGTRLTVL.

CDR3 loop: CASSVGDTNYGYTF. CDR3 bases: TGTGCCAGCAGCGTAGGCGACACCAACTATGGCTACACCTTC. The chain joins TRBV9 to TRBJ1-2; no definite D call. CDR1 SGDLS and CDR2 YYNGEE come from the germline V gene. The CDR3 is made up of 14 amino acids. V lost 0 bases to trimming and J lost 2 bases, with 8 bases between them. Filled out from reference TRBV9 and TRBJ1-2, the complete variable domain reads DSGVTQTPKHLITATGQRVTLRCSPRSGDLSVYWYQQSLDQGLQFLIQYYNGEERAKGNILERFSAQQFPDLHSELNLSSLELGDSALYFCASSVGDTNYGYTFGSGTRLTVV.